This TCR beta chain appears in the sequencing data of a study of beta chain features in type 1 diabetes. Points from the study as a whole: Naive, central memory and Treg TCRB repertoires seemed to resemble each other more closely in patients than they did in healthy donors.

Expressed TCRB transcripts were sequenced, since all the RNA that had been isolated was reverse transcribed. Profiling relied on immunoSEQ multiplex PCR, and the TCRdb table lists in-frame clones only, not all of them. The sample contains under 450,000 clones, more than 11% of which appear only once. On this clone: Its antigen is unknown.

Every donor provided one heparinised blood draw, which averaged approximately 120 mL. All of the sorted populations showed purity greater than 98%. V dropped 6 bases and J dropped 5 bases, with 9 bases sitting between them. The germline V gene encodes CDR1 MGHDK and CDR2 SYGVNS. The CDR3 runs 12 residues. This TCR came from a man between 25 and 39 years old in good health. The V gene is TRBV25-1, the J gene TRBJ2-3; tentative D call: TRBD2 (6 bases). Source material: naive CD4+ T cells from blood. The CDR3 DNA is TGTGCCAGCAGGGGGGGAGGAGATACGCAGTATTTT. It codes for CASRGGGDTQYF.